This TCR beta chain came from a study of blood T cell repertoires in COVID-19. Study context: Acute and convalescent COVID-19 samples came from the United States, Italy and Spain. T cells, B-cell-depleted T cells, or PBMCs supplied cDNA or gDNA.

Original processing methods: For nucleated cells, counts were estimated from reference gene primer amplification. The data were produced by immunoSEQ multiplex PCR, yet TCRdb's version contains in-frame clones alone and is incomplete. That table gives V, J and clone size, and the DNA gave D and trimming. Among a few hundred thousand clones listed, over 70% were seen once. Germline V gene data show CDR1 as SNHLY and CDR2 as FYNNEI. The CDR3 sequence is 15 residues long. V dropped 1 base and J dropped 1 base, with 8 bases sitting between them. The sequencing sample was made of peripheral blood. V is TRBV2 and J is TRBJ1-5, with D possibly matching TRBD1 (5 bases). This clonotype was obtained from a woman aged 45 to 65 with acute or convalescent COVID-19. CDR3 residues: CASSEGGGSNQPQHF. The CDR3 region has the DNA TGTGCCAGCAGTGAAGGCGGGGGGAGCAATCAGCCCCAGCATTTT.